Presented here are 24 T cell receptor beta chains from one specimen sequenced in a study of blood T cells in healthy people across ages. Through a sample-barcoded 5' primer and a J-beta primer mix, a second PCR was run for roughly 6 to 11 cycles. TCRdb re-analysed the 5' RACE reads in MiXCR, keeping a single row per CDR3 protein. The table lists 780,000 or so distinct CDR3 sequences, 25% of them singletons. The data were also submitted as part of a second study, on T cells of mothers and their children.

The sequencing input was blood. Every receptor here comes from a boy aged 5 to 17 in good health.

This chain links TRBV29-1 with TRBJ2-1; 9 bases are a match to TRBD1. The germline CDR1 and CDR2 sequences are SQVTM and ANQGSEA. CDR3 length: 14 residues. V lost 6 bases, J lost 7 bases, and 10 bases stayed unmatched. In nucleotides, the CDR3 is TGCAGCGTAGTTGGACAGGGGCTCTGGAATGAGCAGTTCTTC. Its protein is CSVVGQGLWNEQFF.

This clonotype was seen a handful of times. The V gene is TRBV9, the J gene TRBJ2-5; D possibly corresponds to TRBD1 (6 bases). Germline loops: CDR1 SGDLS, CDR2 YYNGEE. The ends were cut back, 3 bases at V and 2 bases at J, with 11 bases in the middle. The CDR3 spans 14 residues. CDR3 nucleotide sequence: TGTGCCAGCAGCGGGCCGAGGGGGCAAGAGACCCAGTACTTC. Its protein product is CASSGPRGQETQYF. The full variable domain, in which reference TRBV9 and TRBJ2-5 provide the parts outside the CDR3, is DSGVTQTPKHLITATGQRVTLRCSPRSGDLSVYWYQQSLDQGLQFLIQYYNGEERAKGNILERFSAQQFPDLHSELNLSSLELGDSALYFCASSGPRGQETQYFGPGTRLLVL.

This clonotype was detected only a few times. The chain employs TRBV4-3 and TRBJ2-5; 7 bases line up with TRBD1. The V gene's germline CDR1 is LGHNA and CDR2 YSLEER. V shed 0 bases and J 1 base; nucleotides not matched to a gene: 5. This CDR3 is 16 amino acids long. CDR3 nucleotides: TGCGCCAGCAGCCAAGACCGGGACAGTAGCCAAGAGACCCAGTACTTC. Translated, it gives CASSQDRDSSQETQYF.

DNA for the CDR3: TGTGCCAGCAATCAGAATTCACCCCTCCACTTT. As protein: CASNQNSPLHF. The chain joins TRBV28 to TRBJ1-6, with D unresolved. This CDR3 comprises 11 residues. Per germline, CDR1 MDHEN and CDR2 SYDVKM. The ends were cut back, 7 bases at V and 7 bases at J, with 5 bases in the middle. Full variable domain (missing parts from reference TRBV28 and TRBJ1-6): DVKVTQSSRYLVKRTGEKVFLECVQDMDHENMFWYRQDPGLGLRLIYFSYDVKMKEKGDIPEGYSVSREKKERFSLILESASTNQTSMYLCASNQNSPLHFGNGTRLTVT.

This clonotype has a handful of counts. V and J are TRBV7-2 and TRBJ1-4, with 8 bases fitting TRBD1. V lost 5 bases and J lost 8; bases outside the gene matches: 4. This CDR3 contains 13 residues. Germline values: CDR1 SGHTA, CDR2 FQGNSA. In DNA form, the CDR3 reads TGTGCCAGCAGCGCATACAGGGGGGAAAAACTGTTTTTT. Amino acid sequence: CASSAYRGEKLFF.

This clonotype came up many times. The DNA for the CDR3 is TGTGCCAGCAGTCCTGACAAAGGACTAGCCAATGAGCAGTTCTTC. This codes for CASSPDKGLANEQFF. The V and J genes are TRBV28 and TRBJ2-1, with TRBD2 identical over 8 bases. Germline values: CDR1 MDHEN, CDR2 SYDVKM. The trim removed 5 bases at V and 6 bases at J, leaving 9 bases unmatched. This CDR3 is 15 amino acids long.

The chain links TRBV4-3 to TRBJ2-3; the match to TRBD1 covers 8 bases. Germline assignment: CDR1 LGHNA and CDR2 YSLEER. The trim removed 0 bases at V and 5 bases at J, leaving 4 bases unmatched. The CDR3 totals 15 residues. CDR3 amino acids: CASSQEDRALDTQYF. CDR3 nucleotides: TGCGCCAGCAGCCAAGAGGACAGGGCATTAGATACGCAGTATTTT.

The CDR3 region is CASSSETYNSPLHF. CDR3 in DNA: TGTGCCAGCAGCTCGGAGACGTATAATTCACCCCTCCACTTT. This chain links TRBV7-9 with TRBJ1-6, with D uncertain. CDR3 size: 14 residues. Trimming stripped 4 bases from V and 4 bases from J, with 8 bases between. CDR1 and CDR2 from the germline V gene are SEHNR and FQNEAQ (reference sequence).

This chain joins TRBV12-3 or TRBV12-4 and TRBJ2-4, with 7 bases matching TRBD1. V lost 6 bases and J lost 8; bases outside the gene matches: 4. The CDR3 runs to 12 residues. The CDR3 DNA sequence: TGTGCCAGCAGGGCAGGGGGACACATTCAGTACTTC. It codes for CASRAGGHIQYF.

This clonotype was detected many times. Here the CDR3 reads CASSLGVTSGETQYF. The CDR3 coding sequence is TGTGCCAGCAGCTTAGGGGTTACCTCTGGAGAGACCCAGTACTTC. V gene TRBV7-2 combines with J gene TRBJ2-5, with no clear D. This CDR3 region has 15 residues. With 1 base removed from V and 4 bases from J, the gap between germline ends came to 13 bases. Looked up from germline, CDR1 is SGHTA and CDR2 is FQGNSA.

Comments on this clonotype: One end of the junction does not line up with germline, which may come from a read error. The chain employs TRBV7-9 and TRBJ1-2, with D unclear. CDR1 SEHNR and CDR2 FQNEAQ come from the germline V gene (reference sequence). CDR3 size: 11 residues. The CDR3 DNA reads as TGTGCCGGCAGCCAAAGCCATGGCTACACCTTC. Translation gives CAGSQSHGYTF.

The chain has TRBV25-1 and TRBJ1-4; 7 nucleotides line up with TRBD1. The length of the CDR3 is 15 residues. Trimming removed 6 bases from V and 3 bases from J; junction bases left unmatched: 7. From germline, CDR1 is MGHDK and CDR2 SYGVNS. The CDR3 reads CASSRQGRSNEKLFF. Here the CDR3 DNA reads TGTGCCAGCAGCCGACAGGGTCGGTCTAATGAAAAACTGTTTTTT.

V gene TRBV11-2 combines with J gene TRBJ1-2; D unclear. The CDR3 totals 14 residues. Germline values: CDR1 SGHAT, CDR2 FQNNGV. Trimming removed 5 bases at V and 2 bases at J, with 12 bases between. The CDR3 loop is CASSPKGMNYGYTF. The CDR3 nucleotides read TGTGCCAGCAGCCCCAAAGGAATGAACTATGGCTACACCTTC.

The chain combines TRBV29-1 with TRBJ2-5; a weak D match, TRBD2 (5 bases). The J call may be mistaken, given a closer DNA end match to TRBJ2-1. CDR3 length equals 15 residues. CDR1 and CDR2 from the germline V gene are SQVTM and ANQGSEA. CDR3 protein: CSVEDGSQWDNEQFF. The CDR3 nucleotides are TGCAGCGTTGAAGATGGGAGTCAGTGGGACAATGAGCAGTTCTTC.

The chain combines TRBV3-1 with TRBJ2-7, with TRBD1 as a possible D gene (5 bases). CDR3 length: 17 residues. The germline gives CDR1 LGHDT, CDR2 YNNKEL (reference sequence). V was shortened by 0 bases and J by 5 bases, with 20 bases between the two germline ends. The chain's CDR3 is CASSQEMMGRAIDEQYF. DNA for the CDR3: TGTGCCAGCAGCCAAGAAATGATGGGCAGGGCCATCGACGAGCAGTACTTC.

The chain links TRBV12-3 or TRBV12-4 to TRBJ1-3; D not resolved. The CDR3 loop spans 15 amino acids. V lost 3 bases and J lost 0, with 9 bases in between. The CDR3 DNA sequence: TGTGCCAGCAGTTTTGGGGTGTACTCTGGAAACACCATATATTTT. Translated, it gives CASSFGVYSGNTIYF.

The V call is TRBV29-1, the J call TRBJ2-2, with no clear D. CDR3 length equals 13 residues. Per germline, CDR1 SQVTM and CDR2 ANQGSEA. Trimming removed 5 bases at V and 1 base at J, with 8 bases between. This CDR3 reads CSVPRENTGELFF. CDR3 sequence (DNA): TGCAGCGTTCCTAGAGAGAACACCGGGGAGCTGTTTTTT.

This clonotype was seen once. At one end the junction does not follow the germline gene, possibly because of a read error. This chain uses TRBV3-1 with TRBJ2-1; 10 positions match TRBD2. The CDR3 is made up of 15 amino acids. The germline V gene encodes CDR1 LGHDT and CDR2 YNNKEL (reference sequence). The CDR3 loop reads CVSSQTSGVYNEQFF. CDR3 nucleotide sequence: TGTGTCAGCAGCCAAACTAGCGGGGTTTACAATGAGCAGTTCTTC.

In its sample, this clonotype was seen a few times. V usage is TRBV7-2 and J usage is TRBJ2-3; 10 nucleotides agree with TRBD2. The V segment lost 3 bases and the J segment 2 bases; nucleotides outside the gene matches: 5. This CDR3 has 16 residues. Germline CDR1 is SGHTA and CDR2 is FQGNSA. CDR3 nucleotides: TGTGCCAGCAGCTTTAGCGGGGGGTTAATCACAGATACGCAGTATTTT. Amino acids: CASSFSGGLITDTQYF. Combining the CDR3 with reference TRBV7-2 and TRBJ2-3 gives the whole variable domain GAGVSQSPSNKVTEKGKDVELRCDPISGHTALYWYRQSLGQGLEFLIYFQGNSAPDKSGLPSDRFSAERTGGSVSTLTIQRTQQEDSAVYLCASSFSGGLITDTQYFGPGTRLTVL.

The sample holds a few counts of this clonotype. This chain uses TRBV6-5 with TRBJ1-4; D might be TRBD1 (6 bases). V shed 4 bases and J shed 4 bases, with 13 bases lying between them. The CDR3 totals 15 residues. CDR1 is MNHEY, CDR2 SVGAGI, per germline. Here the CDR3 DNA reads TGTGCCAGCAGTTCCCAAGGGGGGCGTAATGAAAAACTGTTTTTT. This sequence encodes CASSSQGGRNEKLFF.

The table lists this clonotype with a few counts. The CDR3: CASSSRTGGSTSSGANVLTF. The CDR3 DNA reads as TGTGCCAGCAGCTCCAGGACAGGAGGCTCTACCAGCTCTGGGGCCAACGTCCTGACTTTC. The rearrangement uses TRBV9 and TRBJ2-6, with 7 nucleotides matching TRBD1. This CDR3 has 20 residues. V was pared by 4 bases and J by 0 bases, with 16 bases of the junction left unmatched. The V gene's germline CDR1 is SGDLS and CDR2 YYNGEE.

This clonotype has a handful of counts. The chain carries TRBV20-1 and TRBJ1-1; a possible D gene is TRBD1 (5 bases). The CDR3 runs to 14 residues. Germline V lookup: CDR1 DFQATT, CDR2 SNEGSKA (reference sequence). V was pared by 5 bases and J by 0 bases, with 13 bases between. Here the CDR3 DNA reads TGCAGTGCTGGGACGGCAGTTTTGAACACTGAAGCTTTCTTT. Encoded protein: CSAGTAVLNTEAFF.

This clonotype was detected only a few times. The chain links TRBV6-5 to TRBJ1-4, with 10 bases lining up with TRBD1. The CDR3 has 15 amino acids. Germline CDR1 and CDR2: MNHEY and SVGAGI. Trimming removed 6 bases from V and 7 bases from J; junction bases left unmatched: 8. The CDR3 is CASRPSTGGFEKLFF. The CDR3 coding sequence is TGTGCCAGCAGGCCCTCGACAGGGGGCTTTGAAAAACTGTTTTTT.

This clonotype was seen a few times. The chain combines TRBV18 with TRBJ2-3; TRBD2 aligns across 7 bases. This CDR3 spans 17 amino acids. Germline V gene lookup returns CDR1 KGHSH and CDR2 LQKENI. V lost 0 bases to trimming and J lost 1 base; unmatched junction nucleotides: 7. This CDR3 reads CASSPPGMAGGTDTQYF. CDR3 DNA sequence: TGTGCCAGCTCACCACCCGGAATGGCGGGAGGCACAGATACGCAGTATTTT.